Shown below are 13 T cell receptor beta chains from a single sample sequenced in a study of T cells in Graves' hyperthyroidism and ophthalmopathy. RNA transcripts provided the source from which TCR beta CDR3 regions were amplified. With the HTBI primer set, the TCR CDR3 went through a first round of RT-PCR. One entry per CDR3 protein, called by TCRdb with MiXCR from the multiplex PCR reads. The data hold approximately 690,000 distinct CDR3 sequences, with around 20% observed a single time. The sequencing sample was made of blood. All receptors come from a man aged 25 to 40 with Graves' ophthalmopathy.

V gene TRBV7-2 combines with J gene TRBJ2-1, with 7 nucleotides matching TRBD2. Germline values: CDR1 SGHTA, CDR2 FQGNSA. This CDR3 region has 14 residues. Germline trimming cut 2 bases from V and 11 bases from J; bases unmatched to any gene: 9. The CDR3 sequence: CASSLSAGVLQQFF. CDR3 nucleotides: TGTGCCAGCAGCTTATCGGCGGGAGTCCTTCAGCAGTTCTTC.

Details on this clonotype: Being one base from a much bigger clone, this may be a read error. The V and J genes are TRBV6-5 and TRBJ2-7; D remains unclear. Looked up from germline, CDR1 is MNHEY and CDR2 is SVGAGI. The CDR3 is 14 amino acids. V was clipped by 4 bases and J by 3 bases, with 13 bases between them. This CDR3 reads CASSWLGRSYEQYF. The DNA of the CDR3 is TGTGCCAGCAGTTGGTTGGGCAGGAGCTACGAGCAGTACTTC.

This clonotype was observed a handful of times. This chain links TRBV9 with TRBJ2-3; tentative D call: TRBD2 (6 bases). V lost 0 bases and J lost 0, with 8 bases in between. The CDR3 extends over 15 amino acids. Germline CDR1 reads SGDLS; CDR2 reads YYNGEE. This chain's CDR3 is CASSVGLASTDTQYF. CDR3 coding DNA: TGTGCCAGCAGCGTAGGGCTAGCGAGCACAGATACGCAGTATTTT.

This clonotype showed up many times. V gene TRBV7-9 combines with J gene TRBJ2-5, with D possibly TRBD1 on 7 matching bases. The CDR3 has 12 amino acids. Germline CDR1 and CDR2: SEHNR and FQNEAQ (reference sequence). Trimming pared 6 bases from V and 5 bases from J, leaving 10 bases between. The CDR3 coding sequence is TGTGCCAGCAGGCCAGGGGGGGAGACCCAGTACTTC. This gives the protein CASRPGGETQYF.

This clonotype has a count of ten or more. This chain joins TRBV28 and TRBJ2-7, with TRBD1 matching over 11 bases. V shed 5 bases, J shed 5 bases, and the junction held 11 bases outside the gene matches. Per germline, CDR1 MDHEN and CDR2 SYDVKM. The CDR3 sequence is 16 residues long. The CDR3 sequence is CASSRTGTGGGHEQYF. The CDR3 coding sequence is TGTGCCAGCAGTAGAACCGGGACAGGGGGGGGACACGAGCAGTACTTC.

The V call is TRBV5-1, the J call TRBJ1-1; 7 bases match TRBD1. V shed 6 bases, J shed 4 bases, and the junction held 12 bases outside the gene matches. CDR1 and CDR2 (germline): SGHRS, YFSETQ. The CDR3 contains 15 residues. CDR3 in amino acids: CASTPTGVVGTEAFF. In DNA form, the CDR3 reads TGCGCCAGCACACCTACAGGGGTCGTGGGCACTGAAGCTTTCTTT.

The gene calls are TRBV5-1 and TRBJ2-2; 11 positions agree with TRBD2. The CDR3 runs 20 residues. Trimming cost V 0 bases and J 0 bases; bases outside gene matches: 10. Germline V CDR1 and CDR2: SGHRS, YFSETQ. The CDR3 DNA reads TGCGCCAGCAGCTTGGCCGCCGGACTAGCGGGTACCGCGAACACCGGGGAGCTGTTTTTT. Its translation: CASSLAAGLAGTANTGELFF.

This clonotype was counted between two and nine times. V and J are TRBV6-5 and TRBJ1-3; D not resolved. Trimming took 0 bases from V and 4 from J, leaving 7 bases between them. The CDR3 runs to 14 residues. Germline V gene sequence: CDR1 MNHEY, CDR2 SVGAGI. CDR3 sequence: CASSYSTLGNTIYF. The CDR3, as DNA: TGTGCCAGCAGTTACTCGACATTGGGAAACACCATATATTTT.

This clonotype came up many times. V is TRBV5-1 and J is TRBJ2-1, with D perhaps given as TRBD1 or TRBD2 (5 bases each). V was clipped by 0 bases and J by 9 bases, with 10 bases between them. CDR3 size: 13 residues. CDR1 and CDR2 from the germline V gene are SGHRS and YFSETQ. The CDR3 DNA reads TGCGCCAGCAGCTTGGCGGGGCGGAGTGAGCAGTTCTTC. Its translation: CASSLAGRSEQFF.

The chain employs TRBV29-1 and TRBJ1-6; tentative D call: TRBD1 (6 bases). This CDR3 contains 16 residues. Germline CDR1 SQVTM, CDR2 ANQGSEA. V lost 5 bases and J 7 bases, leaving 21 bases between the germline ends. DNA of the CDR3: TGCAGCGTTTCCCATTTGGCCCGGGGGCGGAATTCACCCCTCCACTTT. It is translated as CSVSHLARGRNSPLHF.

For the CDR3, the DNA is TGTGCCAGCAGCTCACTGCTTAAAGAGACCCAGTACTTC. This translates into CASSSLLKETQYF. V usage is TRBV7-6 and J usage is TRBJ2-5; the D is unclear. The CDR3 extends over 13 amino acids. Deletions cut 4 bases from V and 3 bases from J, with 9 bases between. The germline gives CDR1 SGHVS, CDR2 FNYEAQ.

The CDR3 loop reads CAISENRGNYGYTF. The DNA for the CDR3 is TGTGCCATCAGTGAGAACAGGGGGAACTATGGCTACACCTTC. J is TRBJ1-2 and V is TRBV10-3, with 8 bases fitting TRBD1. J gave up 2 bases and V 2 bases, and 1 base lay outside the gene matches. Germline CDR1 ENHRY, CDR2 SYGVKD. The CDR3 runs to 14 residues.

The V and J genes are TRBV7-3 and TRBJ2-1; D gene ambiguous. Germline CDR1 reads SGHTA; CDR2 reads FQGTGA. Between the trimmed V and J ends, which lost 5 bases and 3 bases, there was a span of 11 bases. The CDR3 has 14 amino acids. The CDR3 DNA reads TGTGCCAGCAGCAAGGCCCGGGTCTACAATGAGCAGTTCTTC. Translated, it gives CASSKARVYNEQFF.